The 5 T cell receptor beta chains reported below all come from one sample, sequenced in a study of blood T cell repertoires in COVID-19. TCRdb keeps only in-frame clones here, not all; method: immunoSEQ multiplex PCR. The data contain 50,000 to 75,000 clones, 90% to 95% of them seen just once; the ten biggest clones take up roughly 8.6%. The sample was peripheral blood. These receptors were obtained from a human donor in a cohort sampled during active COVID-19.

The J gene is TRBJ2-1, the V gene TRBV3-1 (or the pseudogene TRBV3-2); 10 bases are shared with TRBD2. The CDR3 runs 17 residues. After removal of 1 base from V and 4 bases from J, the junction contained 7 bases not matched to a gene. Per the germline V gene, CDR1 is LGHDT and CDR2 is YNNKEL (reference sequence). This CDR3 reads CASSQVSLAGAYNEQFF. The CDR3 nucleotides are TGTGCCAGCAGCCAAGTTAGCCTAGCGGGAGCGTACAATGAGCAGTTCTTC.

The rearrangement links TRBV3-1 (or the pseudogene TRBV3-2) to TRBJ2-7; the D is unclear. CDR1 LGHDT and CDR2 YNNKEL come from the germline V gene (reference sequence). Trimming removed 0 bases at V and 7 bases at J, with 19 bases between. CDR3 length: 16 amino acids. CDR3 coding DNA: TGTGCCAGCAGCCAAGATCCGAACCCCAACTTAAGTGAGCAGTACTTC. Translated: CASSQDPNPNLSEQYF.

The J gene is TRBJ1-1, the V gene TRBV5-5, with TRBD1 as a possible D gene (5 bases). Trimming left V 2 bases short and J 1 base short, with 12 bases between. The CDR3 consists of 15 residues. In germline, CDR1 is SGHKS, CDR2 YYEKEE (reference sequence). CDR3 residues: CASSFGRQTNTEAFF. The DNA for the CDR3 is TGTGCCAGCAGCTTCGGGCGACAGACGAACACTGAAGCTTTCTTT. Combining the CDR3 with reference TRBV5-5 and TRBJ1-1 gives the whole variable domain DAGVTQSPTHLIKTRGQQVTLRCSPISGHKSVSWYQQVLGQGPQFIFQYYEKEERGRGNFPDRFSARQFPNYSSELNVNALLLGDSALYLCASSFGRQTNTEAFFGQGTRLTVV.

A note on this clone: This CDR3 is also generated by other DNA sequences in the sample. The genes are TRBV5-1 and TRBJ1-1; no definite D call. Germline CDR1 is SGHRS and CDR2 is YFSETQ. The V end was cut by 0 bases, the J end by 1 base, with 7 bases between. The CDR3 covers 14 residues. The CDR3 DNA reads TGCGCCAGCAGCTTGGCCGGAGGGAACACTGAAGCTTTCTTT. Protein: CASSLAGGNTEAFF.

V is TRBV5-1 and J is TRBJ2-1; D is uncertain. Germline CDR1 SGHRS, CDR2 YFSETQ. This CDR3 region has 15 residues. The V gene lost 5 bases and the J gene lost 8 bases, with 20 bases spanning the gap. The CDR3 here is CASSPLATVEDEQFF. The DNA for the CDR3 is TGCGCCAGCAGTCCGTTGGCGACGGTTGAGGATGAGCAGTTCTTC.